Shown below are 11 T cell receptor beta chains from a single sample sequenced in a study of blood T cell repertoires in COVID-19. Measured with immunoSEQ multiplex PCR; TCRdb has only the in-frame clones, and not every one. The table records 350,000 to 450,000 clones, about 85% of them present only once. What was sequenced was peripheral blood. Receptors originate from a woman aged 18-29 years with acute or convalescent COVID-19.

The chain carries TRBV20-1 and TRBJ1-4; 7 bases line up with TRBD2. TRBJ2-2 matches the DNA end more closely, so the J call is doubtful. Germline V gene lookup returns CDR1 DFQATT and CDR2 SNEGSKA (reference sequence). The CDR3 is 11 residues long. The CDR3 sequence is CSAGEGPELFF. Written as DNA, the CDR3 is TGCAGTGCCGGGGAGGGCCCGGAGCTGTTTTTT.

The V and J genes are TRBV25-1 and TRBJ1-6; TRBD1 matches at 8 bases. The CDR3 spans 15 residues. Germline loops: CDR1 MGHDK, CDR2 SYGVNS. J lost 7 bases, V lost 5 bases, and 7 bases had no gene match. This CDR3 reads CASSSGGTGNSPLHF. The CDR3 DNA is TGTGCCAGCAGTTCCGGGGGGACAGGCAATTCACCCCTCCACTTT.

The chain carries TRBV10-1 and TRBJ1-5; D is unresolved. V shed 0 bases and J shed 2 bases, with 5 bases lying between them. Germline V CDR1 and CDR2: WNHNN, SYGVQD (reference sequence). This CDR3 comprises 14 residues. This CDR3 reads CASSESLGNQPQHF. The CDR3, as DNA: TGCGCCAGCAGTGAGTCCCTCGGCAATCAGCCCCAGCATTTT.

The V call is TRBV30, the J call TRBJ1-3; D possibly corresponds to TRBD1 (6 bases). The V end was cut by 4 bases, the J end by 4 bases, with 23 bases between. Germline V lookup: CDR1 GTSNPN, CDR2 SVGIG (reference sequence). This CDR3 contains 17 residues. The CDR3 bases are TGTGCCTGGACTTCGCTGGGGTACGGGGGGCAAGGAAACACCATATATTTT. This translates into CAWTSLGYGGQGNTIYF.

CDR3 nucleotides: TGCGCCAGCAGCCAACAGGGGGTTAAGAGAGATGGCTACACCTTC. Translated: CASSQQGVKRDGYTF. The J gene is TRBJ1-2, the V gene TRBV5-1; 8 bases are shared with TRBD1. Germline V CDR1 and CDR2: SGHRS, YFSETQ. The CDR3 totals 15 residues. With 4 bases clipped from V and 6 bases from J, the junction kept 11 bases outside the gene matches.

In its sample, this clone was seen a few times. This sequence joins TRBV5-1 and TRBJ2-1; TRBD1 aligns across 7 bases. The germline gives CDR1 SGHRS, CDR2 YFSETQ. The CDR3 is 15 residues long. With 0 bases clipped from V and 10 bases from J, the junction kept 10 bases outside the gene matches. CDR3 sequence: CASSLGQGRKGEQFF. The CDR3 DNA sequence: TGCGCCAGCAGCTTGGGACAGGGAAGAAAAGGGGAGCAGTTCTTC.

The chain is built from TRBV29-1 and TRBJ2-7; 11 nucleotides line up with TRBD1. CDR3 size: 14 residues. CDR1 is SQVTM and CDR2 is ANQGSEA in the germline V gene. V lost 3 bases to trimming and J lost 4 bases; unmatched junction nucleotides: 5. CDR3 region: CSVDAGQGAYEQYF. The CDR3 nucleotides are TGCAGCGTTGATGCTGGACAGGGGGCTTACGAGCAGTACTTC.

The chain recombines TRBV15 with TRBJ2-2; 8 bases line up with TRBD2. Germline loops: CDR1 LNHNV, CDR2 YYDKDF (reference sequence). Trimming cost V 7 bases and J 6 bases; bases outside gene matches: 10. The CDR3 has 15 residues. CDR3 nucleotides: TGTGCCACCACCATTGAAAGCGGGAGCCCCGGGGAGCTGTTTTTT. Amino acid sequence: CATTIESGSPGELFF.

This chain connects TRBV9 to TRBJ1-6; TRBD1 agrees at 9 bases. CDR3 length equals 17 residues. V lost 0 bases to trimming and J lost 9 bases; unmatched junction nucleotides: 10. The V gene's germline CDR1 is SGDLS and CDR2 YYNGEE. Here the CDR3 DNA reads TGTGCCAGCAGCGTAGCGGCATGGGGACAGGGTCCTTCACCCCTCCACTTT. Translation gives CASSVAAWGQGPSPLHF. Looking up the rest from reference TRBV9 and TRBJ1-6 gives the full variable domain: DSGVTQTPKHLITATGQRVTLRCSPRSGDLSVYWYQQSLDQGLQFLIQYYNGEERAKGNILERFSAQQFPDLHSELNLSSLELGDSALYFCASSVAAWGQGPSPLHFGNGTRLTVT.

J is TRBJ2-1 and V is TRBV28, with a tentative D call TRBD2 (6 bases). The V and J ends lost 7 bases and 9 bases respectively, with 16 bases between them. In germline, CDR1 is MDHEN, CDR2 SYDVKM. This CDR3 has 13 residues. This CDR3 reads CASIKWGVTEQFF. The CDR3 DNA reads TGTGCCAGCATTAAATGGGGGGTCACTGAGCAGTTCTTC.

This clone was counted once. This chain links TRBV5-1 with TRBJ2-1; D is undetermined. The V gene lost 1 base and the J gene lost 6 bases, with 14 bases spanning the gap. This CDR3 has 15 amino acids. Germline V gene sequence: CDR1 SGHRS, CDR2 YFSETQ. The CDR3, as DNA: TGCGCCAGCAGCTTGATCCAGGCCGACCTCAATGAGCAGTTCTTC. Translated, it gives CASSLIQADLNEQFF. Combining the CDR3 with reference TRBV5-1 and TRBJ2-1 gives the whole variable domain KAGVTQTPRYLIKTRGQQVTLSCSPISGHRSVSWYQQTPGQGLQFLFEYFSETQRNKGNFPGRFSGRQFSNSRSEMNVSTLELGDSALYLCASSLIQADLNEQFFGPGTRLTVL.